One sample yielded the 27 T cell receptor beta chains listed below, sequenced in a study of blood T cells in healthy people across ages. A second PCR of about 7 to 11 cycles used a sample-barcoded 5' primer and a J-beta primer mix. TCRdb independently ran MiXCR on the 5' RACE reads; one entry per CDR3 protein. The sample lists hundreds of thousands of distinct CDR3 sequences; about a third were seen once. The sample taken for sequencing was blood. These receptors all stem from a woman at least 80 years old in good health.

In this sample, this clonotype turned up a few times. This chain uses TRBV7-3 with TRBJ2-2; D is possibly TRBD2 (5 bases). V was trimmed by 5 bases and J by 5 bases, leaving 12 bases between them. Germline V gene data show CDR1 as SGHTA and CDR2 as FQGTGA. The CDR3 is 14 residues long. The CDR3 nucleotides are TGTGCCAGCAGCCCATCCCCGGGGACCGGGGAGCTGTTTTTT. Its translation: CASSPSPGTGELFF. Supplemented by reference TRBV7-3 and TRBJ2-2, the full variable domain reads GAGVSQTPSNKVTEKGKYVELRCDPISGHTALYWYRQSLGQGPEFLIYFQGTGAADDSGLPNDRFFAVRPEGSVSTLKIQRTERGDSAVYLCASSPSPGTGELFFGEGSRLTVL.

At least ten counts were recorded for this clonotype. The chain is built from TRBV30 and TRBJ2-3; D gene unclear. Germline CDR1 and CDR2: GTSNPN and SVGIG (reference sequence). CDR3 length: 13 residues. The V gene lost 2 bases and the J gene lost 0 bases, with 6 bases spanning the gap. The CDR3 protein is CAWSPPSTDTQYF. The CDR3 nucleotides are TGTGCCTGGAGTCCCCCTAGCACAGATACGCAGTATTTT.

Many counts were recorded for this clonotype. This chain connects TRBV6-6 to TRBJ2-1; tentatively, D is TRBD1 (5 bases). The CDR3 loop spans 13 amino acids. Per the germline V gene, CDR1 is MNHNY and CDR2 is SVGAGI (reference sequence). Trimming left V 2 bases short and J 5 bases short, with 7 bases between. In nucleotides, the CDR3 is TGTGCCAGCAGTTACAGGGGCGACAATGAGCAGTTCTTC. Its protein product is CASSYRGDNEQFF.

In its sample, this clonotype was seen a few times. One base away lies a much larger clone, so this may be a sequencing read error. V and J are TRBV20-1 and TRBJ2-1; D is tentatively TRBD1 or TRBD2 (5 bases each). The J call may be mistaken, given a closer DNA end match to TRBJ2-7. Germline-derived CDR1 and CDR2 are DFQATT and SNEGSKA (reference sequence). CDR3 length: 13 amino acids. The CDR3, as DNA: TGCAGTTTCCGGGGCCTCTCCTACAATGAGCAGTACTTC. Translating gives CSFRGLSYNEQYF.

This clonotype occurred once. The chain employs TRBV20-1 and TRBJ1-1; D not resolved. Trimming removed 2 bases from V and 1 base from J, with 8 bases in between. The CDR3 loop spans 13 amino acids. Germline values: CDR1 DFQATT, CDR2 SNEGSKA (reference sequence). The CDR3 sequence is CSARSSENTEAFF. The CDR3 nucleotides are TGCAGTGCTAGATCATCGGAGAACACTGAAGCTTTCTTT.

With respect to this clonotype: With a much larger clone just one base away, this may be a read error. This CDR3 fails to terminate in the conserved phenylalanine or tryptophan, so it likely reflects a read error. This rearrangement joins TRBV12-3 or TRBV12-4 to TRBJ1-2, with 7 bases matching TRBD1. Trimming cost V 6 bases and J 8 bases; bases outside gene matches: 6. This CDR3 has 12 residues. The CDR3 DNA sequence: TGTGCCAGCAGCCCGATAGGGGGCGGCTACACCCTC. It yields the protein CASSPIGGGYTL.

This clonotype has only a few counts. A single base separates this from a much larger clone, so it may be a read error. The chain couples TRBV12-3 or TRBV12-4 to TRBJ2-3; 10 bases match TRBD2. The V gene end was trimmed by 3 bases and the J gene end by 3 bases; junction bases not matched to a gene: 3. The CDR3 has 15 amino acids. CDR3 sequence: CASSLASGRTDTQYF. The CDR3 bases are TGTGCCAGCAGTTTGGCTAGCGGGAGAACAGATACGCAGTATTTT.

The chain combines TRBV6-2 or TRBV6-3 with TRBJ1-2, with D tentatively TRBD1 (6 bases). CDR1 and CDR2 (germline): MNHEY, SVGEGT. V lost 0 bases, J lost 4 bases, and 9 bases lay in between. The length of the CDR3 is 14 residues. CDR3 amino acids: CASSYSSRGYGYTF. CDR3 bases: TGTGCCAGCAGTTACTCGAGCAGGGGCTATGGCTACACCTTC.

This clonotype was seen ten or more times. The chain combines TRBV6-2 or TRBV6-3 with TRBJ2-3; TRBD2 matches at 10 bases. Trimming took 2 bases from V and 5 from J; bases not matched to a gene: 10. The germline gives CDR1 MNHEY, CDR2 SVGEGT. This CDR3 comprises 17 residues. CDR3 sequence reads: CASSYPTLAGAVDTQYF. CDR3 DNA: TGTGCCAGCAGTTACCCAACTCTAGCGGGGGCGGTAGATACGCAGTATTTT.

This clonotype was seen ten or more times. The J gene is TRBJ1-2, the V gene TRBV25-1, with 7 nucleotides matching TRBD1. Germline CDR1 MGHDK, CDR2 SYGVNS. The length of the CDR3 is 13 residues. Trimming took 3 bases from V and 13 from J; bases not matched to a gene: 11. The CDR3 loop reads CASSDPVRGRGTF. The CDR3 DNA reads TGTGCCAGCAGTGACCCCGTGAGGGGGCGAGGCACCTTC.

A note on this clonotype: A read error is possible here, since a much larger clone lies one base away. V gene TRBV5-1 combines with J gene TRBJ1-1; D is unclear. Germline-derived CDR1 and CDR2 are SGHRS and YFSETQ. The CDR3 contains 15 residues. The DNA of the CDR3 is TGCGCCAGCAGCTTGTCAACCGTAGTGAACACTGAAGCTTACTTT. It translates to CASSLSTVVNTEAYF.

This clonotype was recorded once. This sequence joins TRBV12-3 or TRBV12-4 and TRBJ2-1; 7 bases fit TRBD2. Losses at the gene ends were 7 bases for V and 0 bases for J; bases not matched to a gene: 6. The CDR3 runs 15 residues. The CDR3 DNA is TGTGCCAGCACCGGGGGGACGAGCTCCTACAATGAGCAGTTCTTC. This encodes CASTGGTSSYNEQFF.

This clonotype was picked up many times. The chain recombines TRBV7-2 with TRBJ2-3; 8 bases match TRBD2. Unmatched junction bases numbered 8, after V lost 4 bases and J lost 2 bases. This CDR3 has 16 amino acids. Per the germline V gene, CDR1 is SGHTA and CDR2 is FQGNSA. The CDR3 DNA reads as TGTGCCAGCAGCTCGCGGGGACTAGGGTCCACAGATACGCAGTATTTT. Translating gives CASSSRGLGSTDTQYF.

The V and J genes are TRBV7-2 and TRBJ2-1; D is possibly TRBD1 or TRBD2 (5 bases each). V dropped 0 bases and J dropped 5 bases, with 14 bases sitting between them. CDR3 length: 16 amino acids. CDR1 SGHTA and CDR2 FQGNSA come from the germline V gene. In DNA form, the CDR3 reads TGTGCCAGCAGCTTAGCGCTCGGGGCTCCCGACAATGAGCAGTTCTTC. Translated, it gives CASSLALGAPDNEQFF.

Remarks on this clonotype: One end of the junction varies from germline; a read error may be responsible. The chain carries TRBV20-1 and TRBJ2-7; D might be TRBD1 or TRBD2, each matching 6 bases. Per the germline V gene, CDR1 is DFQATT and CDR2 is SNEGSKA (reference sequence). The CDR3 is made up of 15 amino acids. The CDR3, as DNA: TGCAGTGCCAGAGCCCCTCTCGAGGGGGGCCACGAGCAGTACTTC. This translates into CSARAPLEGGHEQYF.

This chain connects TRBV30 to TRBJ1-2; weak D call: TRBD1 (6 bases). The germline CDR1 and CDR2 sequences are GTSNPN and SVGIG (reference sequence). V lost 0 bases and J lost 3, with 14 bases in between. CDR3 length: 15 residues. Written as DNA, the CDR3 is TGTGCCTGGAGTGTAAAGGGGGACACTTACTATGGCTACACCTTC. Its protein product is CAWSVKGDTYYGYTF.

The CDR3: CASSWDGGRTDTQYF. CDR3 nucleotides: TGTGCCAGCAGTTGGGATGGCGGGCGAACAGATACGCAGTATTTT. This chain uses TRBV27 with TRBJ2-3; TRBD2 might be the D (5 bases). V lost 4 bases and J lost 3, with 14 bases in between. The CDR3 covers 15 residues. Germline CDR1 and CDR2: MNHEY and SMNVEV (reference sequence).

The chain joins TRBV9 to TRBJ2-1, with TRBD2 identical over 8 bases. Per germline, CDR1 SGDLS and CDR2 YYNGEE. Unmatched junction bases numbered 5, after V lost 3 bases and J lost 0 bases. CDR3 length: 16 amino acids. The CDR3 coding sequence is TGTGCCAGCAGCGCCAGGACTAGCCTCTCCTACAATGAGCAGTTCTTC. This sequence encodes CASSARTSLSYNEQFF. Based on the CDR3 plus reference TRBV9 and TRBJ2-1, the full variable domain is DSGVTQTPKHLITATGQRVTLRCSPRSGDLSVYWYQQSLDQGLQFLIQYYNGEERAKGNILERFSAQQFPDLHSELNLSSLELGDSALYFCASSARTSLSYNEQFFGPGTRLTVL.

Only a few counts were recorded for this clonotype. A much larger clone differs from this one at a single base, so this may be a read error. The J gene is TRBJ2-7, the V gene TRBV20-1, with TRBD1 as a possible D gene (6 bases). V lost 0 bases, J lost 4 bases, and 16 bases lay in between. Per the germline V gene, CDR1 is DFQATT and CDR2 is SNEGSKA (reference sequence). This CDR3 comprises 15 residues. The CDR3 bases are TGCAGTGCTAGAGATCCATCGCAGGGGTTGTACGAGCAGTACTTC. Translating gives CSARDPSQGLYEQYF.

There are many counts of this clonotype. The CDR3 DNA follows: TGTGCCAGCAGGGGGGACACCTACGAGCAGTACTTC. Protein sequence: CASRGDTYEQYF. The chain employs TRBV6-1 and TRBJ2-7, with D possibly matching TRBD1 (6 bases). Trimming pared 6 bases from V and 2 bases from J, leaving 8 bases between. The germline V gene has CDR1 MNHNS and CDR2 SASEGT. CDR3 size: 12 residues.

This chain joins TRBV20-1 and TRBJ2-1; D call uncertain. This CDR3 is built from 11 residues. V dropped 7 bases and J dropped 7 bases, with 11 bases sitting between them. In germline, CDR1 is DFQATT, CDR2 SNEGSKA (reference sequence). Here the CDR3 reads CSVPTSNEQFF. DNA of the CDR3: TGCAGTGTTCCGACGTCAAATGAGCAGTTCTTC.

The chain combines TRBV9 with TRBJ1-2, with D unresolved. Trimming took off 2 bases at V and 3 bases at J, with 23 bases between the two ends. Germline-derived CDR1 and CDR2 are SGDLS and YYNGEE. This CDR3 has 18 residues. CDR3 loop: CASSVSLITAPSDYGYTF. Here the CDR3 DNA reads TGTGCCAGCAGCGTCTCGTTGATCACAGCACCCTCAGACTATGGCTACACCTTC.

This clonotype was seen at least ten times. The chain carries TRBV19 and TRBJ2-6; TRBD1 agrees at 8 bases. V trimming: 6 bases; J trimming: 3 bases; junction bases outside the gene matches: 10. The CDR3 has 17 residues. Germline V CDR1 and CDR2: LNHDA, SQIVND (reference sequence). The CDR3 DNA sequence: TGTGCCAGTAGCCGTGGACAGGGTGGTGGTGGGGCCAACGTCCTGACTTTC. Translating gives CASSRGQGGGGANVLTF. Together with reference TRBV19 and TRBJ2-6, the CDR3 gives the full variable domain: DGGITQSPKYLFRKEGQNVTLSCEQNLNHDAMYWYRQDPGQGLRLIYYSQIVNDFQKGDIAEGYSVSREKKESFPLTVTSAQKNPTAFYLCASSRGQGGGGANVLTFGAGSRLTVL.

This clonotype was observed once. The chain carries TRBV6-5 and TRBJ2-3; 10 bases match TRBD2. Losses at the gene ends were 4 bases for V and 14 bases for J; bases not matched to a gene: 15. The germline V gene has CDR1 MNHEY and CDR2 SVGAGI. The CDR3 loop spans 15 amino acids. This chain's CDR3 is CASSSRPAAGGPGYF. In DNA, the CDR3 is TGTGCCAGCAGTTCTCGTCCCGCAGCGGGGGGGCCGGGGTATTTT.

This sequence joins TRBV28 and TRBJ2-6; no clear D. This CDR3 has 14 residues. Germline V gene lookup returns CDR1 MDHEN and CDR2 SYDVKM. V was cut by 1 base and J by 9 bases, with 10 bases left in between. The CDR3 DNA reads as TGTGCCAGCAGTTTATTCGGTAATCTCAACGTCCTGACTTTC. Protein: CASSLFGNLNVLTF. Filled out from reference TRBV28 and TRBJ2-6, the complete variable domain reads DVKVTQSSRYLVKRTGEKVFLECVQDMDHENMFWYRQDPGLGLRLIYFSYDVKMKEKGDIPEGYSVSREKKERFSLILESASTNQTSMYLCASSLFGNLNVLTFGAGSRLTVL.

The table lists this clonotype with many counts. The chain recombines TRBV7-2 with TRBJ2-2; D not resolved. CDR3 length: 14 amino acids. Germline V lookup: CDR1 SGHTA, CDR2 FQGNSA. Trimming left V 5 bases short and J 0 bases short, with 7 bases between. CDR3 sequence: CASSALANTGELFF. As DNA, the CDR3 is TGTGCCAGCAGCGCTTTAGCGAACACCGGGGAGCTGTTTTTT. The full variable domain, its missing parts supplied by reference TRBV7-2 and TRBJ2-2, is GAGVSQSPSNKVTEKGKDVELRCDPISGHTALYWYRQSLGQGLEFLIYFQGNSAPDKSGLPSDRFSAERTGGSVSTLTIQRTQQEDSAVYLCASSALANTGELFFGEGSRLTVL.

The rearrangement links TRBV5-6 to TRBJ1-1; D is ambiguous. The CDR3 totals 13 residues. Germline assignment: CDR1 SGHDT and CDR2 YYEEEE. V shed 0 bases and J shed 8 bases, with 11 bases lying between them. The CDR3 region is CASSLGRVGEAFF. In DNA, the CDR3 is TGTGCCAGCAGCTTGGGGAGGGTCGGGGAAGCTTTCTTT.